The 19 T cell receptor beta chains below come from one sample, sequenced in a study of T cells after yellow fever vaccination. TCRdb passed the 5' RACE reads through MiXCR, listing each CDR3 protein once. The sample has hundreds of thousands of distinct CDR3 sequences, over 15% seen once; the top ten hold about 18%. The source material was PBMCs, sampled before the yellow fever booster vaccination. Receptors were obtained from a man aged 18 to 35 who received the YFV17D yellow fever vaccine.

The chain uses TRBV27 and TRBJ2-7; D gene unclear. V was shortened by 2 bases and J by 3 bases, with 5 bases between the two germline ends. CDR1 MNHEY and CDR2 SMNVEV come from the germline V gene (reference sequence). CDR3 length: 12 residues. CDR3 coding DNA: TGTGCCAGCAGTTTAATCGGCTACGAGCAGTACTTC. The encoded protein is CASSLIGYEQYF.

This clonotype appeared a few times. The chain links TRBV7-2 to TRBJ2-1; tentatively, D is TRBD1 or TRBD2 (6 bases each). This CDR3 comprises 15 residues. Germline V lookup: CDR1 SGHTA, CDR2 FQGNSA. V lost 5 bases, J lost 7 bases, and 18 bases lay in between. CDR3 region: CASSPEGGVRNEQFF. As DNA, the CDR3 is TGTGCCAGCAGCCCCGAGGGGGGCGTAAGGAATGAGCAGTTCTTC.

V is TRBV18 and J is TRBJ1-1; D unresolved. Trimming left V 3 bases short and J 1 base short, with 6 bases between. The CDR3 is 13 amino acids. The germline V gene has CDR1 KGHSH and CDR2 LQKENI. The CDR3 loop reads CASSPDKNTEAFF. The CDR3 bases are TGTGCCAGCTCACCTGACAAGAACACTGAAGCTTTCTTT.

This clonotype was counted ten times or more. The gene calls are TRBV7-9 and TRBJ1-2; D not certain. The CDR3 runs 14 residues. Germline V lookup: CDR1 SEHNR, CDR2 FQNEAQ (reference sequence). Trimming removed 5 bases at V and 5 bases at J, with 15 bases between. DNA for the CDR3: TGTGCCAGCAGCCCTCGCGCAGTGGGTTATGGCTACACCTTC. It translates to CASSPRAVGYGYTF.

The rearrangement uses TRBV4-3 and TRBJ1-5, with D perhaps TRBD1 (5 bases). Germline CDR1 LGHNA, CDR2 YSLEER. The CDR3 extends over 16 amino acids. Between the trimmed V and J ends, which lost 0 bases and 2 bases, there was a span of 11 bases. CDR3 sequence reads: CASSQDRGVGNQPQHF. CDR3 nucleotides: TGCGCCAGCAGCCAAGATCGGGGGGTAGGCAATCAGCCCCAGCATTTT.

This chain connects TRBV7-3 to TRBJ1-2, with D possibly being TRBD1 (6 bases). This CDR3 has 12 amino acids. The germline gives CDR1 SGHTA, CDR2 FQGTGA. V was trimmed by 8 bases and J by 7 bases, leaving 14 bases between them. The CDR3 protein is CASGPGGGGYTF. As DNA, the CDR3 is TGTGCCAGCGGACCGGGGGGCGGTGGCTACACCTTC.

The V call is TRBV9, the J call TRBJ2-3; weak D call: TRBD1 (6 bases). From germline, CDR1 is SGDLS and CDR2 YYNGEE. V was shortened by 0 bases and J by 1 base, with 9 bases between the two germline ends. The CDR3 is 15 residues long. The CDR3 loop reads CASSVEGTRTDTQYF. The CDR3 DNA reads as TGTGCCAGCAGCGTAGAAGGGACACGCACAGATACGCAGTATTTT. Filled out from reference TRBV9 and TRBJ2-3, the complete variable domain reads DSGVTQTPKHLITATGQRVTLRCSPRSGDLSVYWYQQSLDQGLQFLIQYYNGEERAKGNILERFSAQQFPDLHSELNLSSLELGDSALYFCASSVEGTRTDTQYFGPGTRLTVL.

This clonotype was seen many times. This chain uses TRBV24-1 with TRBJ2-1; 8 positions match TRBD1. Looked up from germline, CDR1 is KGHDR and CDR2 is SFDVKD. This CDR3 region has 16 residues. With 2 bases clipped from V and 6 bases from J, the junction kept 8 bases outside the gene matches. The CDR3 bases are TGTGCCACCAGTGATTCGAGGCAGGGGGCAAGCAATGAGCAGTTCTTC. This gives the protein CATSDSRQGASNEQFF.

This clonotype occurred a few times. The chain links TRBV4-2 to TRBJ1-2; TRBD1 is a possible D gene (6 bases). The CDR3 consists of 14 residues. Trimming cost V 4 bases and J 3 bases, with 12 bases left between them. Germline V gene data show CDR1 as LGHNA and CDR2 as YNFKEQ. In DNA, the CDR3 is TGTGCCAGCAGCCCCCAGGGACAAGACTATGGCTACACCTTC. Amino acids: CASSPQGQDYGYTF.

CDR3 protein: CASSVDSQGNSPLHF. CDR3 bases: TGTGCCAGCAGCGTAGATTCGCAGGGGAATTCACCCCTCCACTTT. The V gene is TRBV9, the J gene TRBJ1-6; TRBD1 might be the D (6 bases). The V end lost 0 bases, the J end lost 7 bases, and 11 bases lay between the germline ends. In germline, CDR1 is SGDLS, CDR2 YYNGEE. The CDR3 is made up of 15 amino acids.

The V call is TRBV28, the J call TRBJ2-3; 7 bases fit TRBD2. The CDR3 loop spans 14 amino acids. V dropped 3 bases and J dropped 6; count of bases not matched to a gene: 6. CDR1 and CDR2 from the germline V gene are MDHEN and SYDVKM. Written as DNA, the CDR3 is TGTGCCAGCAGTTTCCCGGGGGGTTGGGATACGCAGTATTTT. This gives the protein CASSFPGGWDTQYF.

This clonotype turned up a few times. This sequence joins TRBV20-1 and TRBJ2-7; D might be TRBD1 (6 bases). The CDR3 is 11 amino acids. CDR1 and CDR2 from the germline V gene are DFQATT and SNEGSKA (reference sequence). V dropped 6 bases and J dropped 11 bases, with 17 bases sitting between them. The CDR3 DNA reads as TGCAGTGCCACTGAGGAAGCAGGGGAGTACTTC. Translation: CSATEEAGEYF.

This clonotype was detected only a few times. This rearrangement joins TRBV27 to TRBJ2-3; D might be TRBD1 or TRBD2, each matching 6 bases. The germline V gene has CDR1 MNHEY and CDR2 SMNVEV (reference sequence). Trimming left V 1 base short and J 11 bases short, with 19 bases between. This CDR3 region has 15 residues. This CDR3 is CASSLWGARKPEQYF. The CDR3 DNA reads TGTGCCAGCAGTTTATGGGGGGCAAGAAAGCCGGAGCAGTATTTT.

This clonotype has a handful of counts. The chain uses TRBV19 and TRBJ1-1; D perhaps matches TRBD1 (6 bases). Trimming took 3 bases from V and 1 from J, leaving 9 bases between them. CDR1 and CDR2 (germline): LNHDA, SQIVND (reference sequence). This CDR3 comprises 14 residues. CDR3 coding DNA: TGTGCCAGTAGTATCGGGGGCCCGAACACTGAAGCTTTCTTT. The encoded protein is CASSIGGPNTEAFF.

This clonotype has just a few counts. The chain has TRBV7-9 and TRBJ2-7, with 7 nucleotides matching TRBD1. V was clipped by 1 base and J by 2 bases; unmatched bases: 8. This CDR3 is built from 16 residues. Germline CDR1 is SEHNR and CDR2 is FQNEAQ (reference sequence). In nucleotides, the CDR3 is TGTGCCAGCAGCTTAGTTTGGGGAACAGGGGCCTACGAGCAGTACGTC. This codes for CASSLVWGTGAYEQYV.

CDR3 residues: CASSLGWQLGNTIYF. CDR3 DNA: TGTGCCAGCAGCCTCGGTTGGCAGTTGGGAAACACCATATATTTT. This chain uses TRBV6-5 with TRBJ1-3; no definite D call. Germline loops: CDR1 MNHEY, CDR2 SVGAGI. V dropped 6 bases and J dropped 4 bases, with 16 bases sitting between them. The CDR3 spans 15 residues.

The V call is TRBV18, the J call TRBJ2-5; 10 positions match TRBD2. With 3 bases clipped from V and 7 bases from J, the junction kept 11 bases outside the gene matches. Per germline, CDR1 KGHSH and CDR2 LQKENI. The CDR3 consists of 16 residues. DNA for the CDR3: TGTGCCAGCTCACCGGAAGCTAGCGGGGGCTCGGGGACCCAGTACTTC. Encoded protein: CASSPEASGGSGTQYF.

This clonotype was counted between two and nine times. The chain recombines TRBV12-3 or TRBV12-4 with TRBJ2-2; D ambiguous. V lost 3 bases, J lost 2 bases, and 10 bases lay in between. The length of the CDR3 is 15 residues. The CDR3 sequence is CASSLRGVNTGELFF. In DNA form, the CDR3 reads TGTGCCAGCAGTTTGAGAGGAGTTAACACCGGGGAGCTGTTTTTT.

This clonotype was detected a few times. CDR3 DNA sequence: TGCGCCAGCAGCTTGAGAGACACCTCTTCGAACACTGAAGCTTTCTTT. This codes for CASSLRDTSSNTEAFF. This chain connects TRBV5-1 to TRBJ1-1, with D unresolved. V was pared by 1 base and J by 1 base, with 14 bases between. The V gene's germline CDR1 is SGHRS and CDR2 YFSETQ. The length of the CDR3 is 16 residues.